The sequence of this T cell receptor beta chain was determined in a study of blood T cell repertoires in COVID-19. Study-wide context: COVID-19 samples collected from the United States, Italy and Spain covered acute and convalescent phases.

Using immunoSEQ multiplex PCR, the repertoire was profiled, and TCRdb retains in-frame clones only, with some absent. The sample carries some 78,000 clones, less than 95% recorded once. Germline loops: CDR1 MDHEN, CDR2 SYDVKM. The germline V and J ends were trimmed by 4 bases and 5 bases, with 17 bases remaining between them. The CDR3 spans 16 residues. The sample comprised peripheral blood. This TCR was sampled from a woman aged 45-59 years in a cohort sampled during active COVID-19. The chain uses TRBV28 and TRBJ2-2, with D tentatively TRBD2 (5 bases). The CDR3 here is CASSSRSGGDTGELFF. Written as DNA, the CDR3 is TGTGCCAGCAGTTCCAGAAGCGGAGGAGATACCGGGGAGCTGTTTTTT.